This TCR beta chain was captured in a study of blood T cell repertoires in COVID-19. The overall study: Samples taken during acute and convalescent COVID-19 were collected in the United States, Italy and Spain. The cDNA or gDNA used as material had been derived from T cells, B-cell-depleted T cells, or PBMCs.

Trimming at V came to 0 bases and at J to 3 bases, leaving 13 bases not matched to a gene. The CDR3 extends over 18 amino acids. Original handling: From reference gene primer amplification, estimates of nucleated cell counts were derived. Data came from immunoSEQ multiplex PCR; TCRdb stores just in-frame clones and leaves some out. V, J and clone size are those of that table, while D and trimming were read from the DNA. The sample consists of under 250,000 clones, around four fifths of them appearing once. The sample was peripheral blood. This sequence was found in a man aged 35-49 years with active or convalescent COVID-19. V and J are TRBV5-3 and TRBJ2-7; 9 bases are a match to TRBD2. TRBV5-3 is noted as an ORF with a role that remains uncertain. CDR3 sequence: CARSLDSSGTQGIYEQYF. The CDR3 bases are TGTGCCAGAAGCTTGGATTCTAGCGGGACCCAGGGGATCTACGAGCAGTACTTC.